Listed below are T cell receptor beta chains from one sample, sequenced in a study of T cell responses to AZD1222 COVID-19 vaccine. Generated by immunoSEQ multiplex PCR, the TCRdb table keeps only in-frame clones and is missing some. The sample consists of about 42,000 clones, approximately 88% of them appearing once. This specimen was peripheral blood, taken 28 days after the second AZD1222 dose. These TCRs come from an adult who received the AZD1222 COVID-19 vaccine. CDR3s include the opening cysteine and the closing phenylalanine or tryptophan. Fields, in order: clone size, J gene, V gene, D gene, CDR3 DNA, CDR3 protein. The D gene is left open where the match is weak. Some rows have no size entry. The others give once, few or many, or a class for an expanded clone.

-	TRBJ1-1	TRBV12-3/TRBV12-4	TRBD1	TGTGCCAGCAGTCGAGACAGGGTTTTGGCTTTCTTT	CASSRDRVLAFF
-	TRBJ1-5	TRBV19	-	TGTGCCAGTAGTATCGTCCAGGGAACGAATCAGCCCCAGCATTTT	CASSIVQGTNQPQHF
-	TRBJ1-2	TRBV28	-	TGTGCCAGCAGTTTAGGGGGTCATGGCTACACCTTC	CASSLGGHGYTF
-	TRBJ1-5	TRBV5-6	-	TGTGCCAGCAGCCAAACGCTGGGTAATCAGCCCCAGCATTTT	CASSQTLGNQPQHF
-	TRBJ2-1	TRBV14	TRBD2	TGTGCCAGCAGTCTTGGACTAGCGAGAAACAATGAGCAGTTCTTC	CASSLGLARNNEQFF
-	TRBJ2-1	TRBV9	-	TGTGCCAGCAGCCCGATGGGGGGACGCAATGAGCAGTTCTTC	CASSPMGGRNEQFF
-	TRBJ2-5	TRBV30	-	TGTGCCTGGAGCGCCGGATATCGCGAGACCCAGTACTTC	CAWSAGYRETQYF
-	TRBJ1-4	TRBV20-1	TRBD1	TGCAGTGCTAGTGCCGATGACAGGGAGGATGGAAAACTGTTTTTT	CSASADDREDGKLFF
once	TRBJ2-1	TRBV18	TRBD2	TGTGCCAGCTCACCAAAGGCGTCGCGCGGGGGGGTTGTGGAGCAGTTCTTC	CASSPKASRGGVVEQFF
-	TRBJ2-2	TRBV3-1/TRBV3-2	-	TGTGCCAGCAGCCAAGACCAGGGGAACACCGGGGAGCTGTTTTTT	CASSQDQGNTGELFF
-	TRBJ2-6	TRBV15	-	TGTGCCACCAGCAGAGATGGGGCAGCTTCCTCTGGGGCCAACGTCCTGACTTTC	CATSRDGAASSGANVLTF
-	TRBJ2-3	TRBV5-8	-	TGTGCCAGCACCCAAGGCGGCCCGGGACCCACAGATACGCAGTATTTT	CASTQGGPGPTDTQYF
-	TRBJ2-5	TRBV6-1	TRBD1	TGTGCCAGCAGTGAAGGTTCCCGACAGGGCCGAGAGACCCAGTACTTC	CASSEGSRQGRETQYF
-	TRBJ2-3	TRBV4-3	TRBD2	TGCGCCAGCAGCCAAGGTGGCGGGAGGACAGATACGCAGTATTTT	CASSQGGGRTDTQYF
-	TRBJ2-1	TRBV20-1	-	TGCAGTGCTAGTAACGGAAATGAGCAGTTCTTC	CSASNGNEQFF
-	TRBJ1-1	TRBV5-6	TRBD1	TGTGCCAGCAGCTCCACAGGGGGAGGGCACACTGAAGCTTTCTTT	CASSSTGGGHTEAFF
-	TRBJ2-7	TRBV7-3	-	TGTGCCAGCACCCCAACCTTCTCACTACCTTCACCCTACGAGCAGTACTTC	CASTPTFSLPSPYEQYF
-	TRBJ2-7	TRBV21-1	-	TGTGCCAGCAGCAAAGAGGCGAACTACTACGAGCAGTACTTC	CASSKEANYYEQYF
-	TRBJ2-1	TRBV7-3	TRBD2	TGTGCCAGCAGCTCAAAAACTAGCGGGGGGTCCAATGAGCAGTTCTTC	CASSSKTSGGSNEQFF
-	TRBJ2-3	TRBV29-1	-	TGCATGGGGAGCGCTGGAGGAGATACGCAGTATTTT	CMGSAGGDTQYF
once	TRBJ2-2	TRBV5-1	-	TGCGCCAGCAGCTTGGGACAGACTTCGAACACCGGGGAGCTGTTTTTT	CASSLGQTSNTGELFF
-	TRBJ2-1	TRBV6-2/TRBV6-3	-	TGTGCCAGCAGTGGACCGGACCGAAACAATGAGCAGTTCTTC	CASSGPDRNNEQFF
-	TRBJ2-7	TRBV5-4	-	TGTGCCAGCAGCTTGGAAGGAGGAGCCAGTTACGAGCAGTACTTC	CASSLEGGASYEQYF
-	TRBJ2-1	TRBV7-2	-	TGTGCCAGCAGCTTCGGCGGGAACTACAATGAGCAGTTCTTC	CASSFGGNYNEQFF
-	TRBJ2-4	TRBV5-4	TRBD2	TGTGCCAGCAGCAGAAGCGGGGGGGCGGCCAAAAACATTCAGTACTTC	CASSRSGGAAKNIQYF
-	TRBJ1-1	TRBV6-5	-	TGTGCCAGCAGTTACTCTAGGCAGAACTATGAAGCTTTCTTT	CASSYSRQNYEAFF
-	TRBJ2-7	TRBV10-3	TRBD2	TGTGCCAGTACCGGGACTAGCGGCTACGAGCAGTACTTC	CASTGTSGYEQYF
-	TRBJ1-1	TRBV9	-	TGTGCCAGCAGCGCCGAGGACAAGGAGAACACTGAAGCTTTCTTT	CASSAEDKENTEAFF
-	TRBJ2-7	TRBV25-1	-	TGTGCCAGCAGTGGTGACAGTTTCTCCTACGAGCAGTACTTC	CASSGDSFSYEQYF
-	TRBJ1-4	TRBV6-2/TRBV6-3	-	TGTGCCAGCAGTCGGACAGCAACTAATGAAAAACTGTTTTTT	CASSRTATNEKLFF
once	TRBJ2-7	TRBV5-4	-	TGTGCCAGCAGCTCCGGGACTCACTACGAGCAGTACTTC	CASSSGTHYEQYF
-	TRBJ2-3	TRBV9	-	TGTGCCAGCAGCGTAGCCCAGGGGTTTAGCACAGATACGCAGTATTTT	CASSVAQGFSTDTQYF
-	TRBJ2-5	TRBV9	-	TGTGCCAGCAGCGCCGGGGCGGGCAGCCAAGAGACCCAGTACTTC	CASSAGAGSQETQYF
once	TRBJ2-2	TRBV27	-	TGTGCCAGCACCCCCGCTGGCGGGCCCCAGCTGTTTTTT	CASTPAGGPQLFF
-	TRBJ1-3	TRBV6-1	-	TGTGCCAGCAGTGAAGGACAGAGGGGTAGAAACACCATATATTTT	CASSEGQRGRNTIYF
-	TRBJ2-6	TRBV29-1	-	TGCAGCTCCTACAACTCTGGGGCCAACGTCCTGACTTTC	CSSYNSGANVLTF
once	TRBJ1-2	TRBV27	-	TGTGCCAGCACCGTACAGGGCGGAACTAACTATGGCTACACCTTC	CASTVQGGTNYGYTF
-	TRBJ1-1	TRBV5-6	-	TGTGCCAGCAGCCGTACAGGAGTGGCTTTCTTT	CASSRTGVAFF
-	TRBJ1-2	TRBV11-2	TRBD1	TGTGCCAGCAGCCAAGGACAGGGGTTTACTAATAACTATGGCTACACCTTC	CASSQGQGFTNNYGYTF
-	TRBJ2-3	TRBV24-1	-	TGTGCCACCAGTGACAGTAGCGGCACAGATACGCAGTATTTT	CATSDSSGTDTQYF
-	TRBJ1-5	TRBV24-1	-	TGTGCCACCAGTGTCCGTGGCGGCGGTCAGCCCCAGCATTTT	CATSVRGGGQPQHF
-	TRBJ1-5	TRBV5-5	-	TGTGCCAGCAGCCCGGCGGCAGGGCGAGGGAATCAGCCCCAGCATTTT	CASSPAAGRGNQPQHF
once	TRBJ2-7	TRBV4-3	TRBD2	TGCGCCAGCAGCCCCGCCTTTAGCGGGAACGCCTACGAGCAGTACTTC	CASSPAFSGNAYEQYF
-	TRBJ2-7	TRBV6-6	-	TGTGCCAGCAGTTCCCTAGAATCAGGCCAGCAGTACTTC	CASSSLESGQQYF
-	TRBJ1-1	TRBV12-3/TRBV12-4	-	TGTGCCAGCAGTTTACATGGTGAAGCTTTCTTT	CASSLHGEAFF
-	TRBJ2-1	TRBV10-3	TRBD2	TGTGCCATCAGTGAAGGCGGGCTAGCGGGAGACGATGAGCAGTTCTTC	CAISEGGLAGDDEQFF
once	TRBJ2-5	TRBV5-1	-	TGCGCCAGCAGCCCGCCGCGGGACACCGGGGGAGAGACCCAGTACTTC	CASSPPRDTGGETQYF
-	TRBJ2-5	TRBV3-1/TRBV3-2	TRBD2	TGTGCCAGCAGCCAAGATCGGCTAGCGGGAGGGGAGACCCAGTACTTC	CASSQDRLAGGETQYF